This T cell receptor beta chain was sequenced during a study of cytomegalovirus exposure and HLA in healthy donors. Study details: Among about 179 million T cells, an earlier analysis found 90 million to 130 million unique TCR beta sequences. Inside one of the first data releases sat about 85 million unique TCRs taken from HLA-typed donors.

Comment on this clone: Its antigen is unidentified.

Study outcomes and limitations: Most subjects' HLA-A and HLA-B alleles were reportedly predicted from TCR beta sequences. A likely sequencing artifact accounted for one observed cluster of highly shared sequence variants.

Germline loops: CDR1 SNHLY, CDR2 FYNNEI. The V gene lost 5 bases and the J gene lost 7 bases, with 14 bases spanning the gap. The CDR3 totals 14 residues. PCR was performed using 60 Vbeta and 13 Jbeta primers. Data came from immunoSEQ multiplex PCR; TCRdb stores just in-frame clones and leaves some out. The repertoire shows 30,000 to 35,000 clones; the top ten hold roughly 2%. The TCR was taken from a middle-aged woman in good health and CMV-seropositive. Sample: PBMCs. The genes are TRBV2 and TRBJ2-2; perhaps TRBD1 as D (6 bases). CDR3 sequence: CASSRNRVNGELFF. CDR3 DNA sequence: TGTGCCAGCAGTAGAAACAGGGTCAACGGGGAGCTGTTTTTT.